This T cell receptor beta chain was captured in a study of PD-1 blockade in classical Hodgkin lymphoma. Across the whole study: Nivolumab dosed at 3 mg/kg went to patients intravenously every 2 weeks.

Study-level points and caveats: In newly diagnosed patients, baseline TCR diversity was reportedly below that of healthy donors.

Assay: immunoSEQ multiplex PCR; the TCRdb copy retains only in-frame clones and omits some. The profile shows some 93,000 clones, 75% to 90% of them singletons. Every one of the patients relapsed after autologous stem cell transplantation (brentuximab vedotin exposure was variable). Best responses fell into complete response, partial response or progressive disease. Of note for this clone: Its antigen is not known.

The CDR3 runs to 13 residues. V lost 8 bases, J lost 8 bases, and 18 bases lay in between. Germline values: CDR1 ENHRY, CDR2 SYGVKD. The receptor comes from a human donor with classical Hodgkin lymphoma. The sequencing here drew on peripheral blood mononuclear cells (PBMCs), taken before the second cycle of nivolumab. V gene TRBV10-3 combines with J gene TRBJ1-2; D is ambiguous. Here the CDR3 reads CAIAVHLMGGYTF. In DNA, the CDR3 is TGTGCCATCGCTGTTCACCTAATGGGAGGCTACACCTTC.